The TCR beta chain described here comes from a study of PD-1 blockade in classical Hodgkin lymphoma. General study points: Newly diagnosed patients were reported to start with lower TCR diversity than healthy donors.

The method was immunoSEQ multiplex PCR; TCRdb's version includes in-frame clones alone and lacks a portion of them. Here the sample spans 15,000 to 17,000 clones, around 84% being singletons. Time point: newly diagnosed, previously untreated cHL patient sample. Researchers report purifying CD4+ T cells from thawed PBMCs by magnetic negative selection. Comparison used PBMCs from newly diagnosed, untreated classical Hodgkin lymphoma. With regard to this clone: What it recognizes is unknown.

Germline lookup yields CDR1 SGHNT and CDR2 YYREEE (reference sequence). V lost 0 bases to trimming and J lost 7 bases, with 10 bases between them. The CDR3 covers 13 residues. V usage is TRBV5-4 and J usage is TRBJ1-1, with D hard to call. The sequence was obtained from a human donor with classical Hodgkin lymphoma. The sample comprised CD4+ T cells from blood. The CDR3 bases are TGTGCCAGCAGCTTGGGTGCGAAGGATGAAGCTTTCTTT. Its protein is CASSLGAKDEAFF.